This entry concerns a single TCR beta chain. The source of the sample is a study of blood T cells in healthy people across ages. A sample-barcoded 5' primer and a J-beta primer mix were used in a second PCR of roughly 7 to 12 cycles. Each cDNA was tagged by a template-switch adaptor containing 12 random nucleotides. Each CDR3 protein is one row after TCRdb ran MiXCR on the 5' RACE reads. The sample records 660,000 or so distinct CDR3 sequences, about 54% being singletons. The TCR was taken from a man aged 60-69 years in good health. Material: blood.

CDR3 sequence (DNA): TGCAGCGTTGCACGGGGGGGCCGGGAGACCCAGTACTTC. This translates into CSVARGGRETQYF. The V gene is TRBV29-1, the J gene TRBJ2-5; 8 positions agree with TRBD2. The J segment lost 5 bases and the V segment lost 4 bases, leaving 6 bases of the junction unmatched. CDR1 is SQVTM and CDR2 is ANQGSEA in the germline V gene. CDR3 size: 13 residues.